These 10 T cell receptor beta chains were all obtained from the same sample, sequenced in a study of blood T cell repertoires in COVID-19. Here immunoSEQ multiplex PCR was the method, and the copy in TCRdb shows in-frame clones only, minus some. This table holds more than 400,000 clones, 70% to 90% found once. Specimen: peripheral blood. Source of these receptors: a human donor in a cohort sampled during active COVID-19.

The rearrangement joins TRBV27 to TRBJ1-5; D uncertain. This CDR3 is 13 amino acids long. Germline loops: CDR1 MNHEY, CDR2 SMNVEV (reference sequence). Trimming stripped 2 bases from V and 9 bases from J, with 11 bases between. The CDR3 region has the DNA TGTGCCAGCAGTTTAAACGGCCTAGGGCCCCAGCATTTT. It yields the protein CASSLNGLGPQHF.

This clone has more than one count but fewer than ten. The chain's CDR3 is CAISEPLGQNTEAFF. Here the CDR3 DNA reads TGTGCCATCAGCGAGCCCCTCGGACAGAACACTGAAGCTTTCTTT. J is TRBJ1-1 and V is TRBV10-3, with D perhaps matching TRBD1 (5 bases). Germline V gene data show CDR1 as ENHRY and CDR2 as SYGVKD. The CDR3 runs 15 residues. Trimming left V 6 bases short and J 1 base short, with 15 bases between.

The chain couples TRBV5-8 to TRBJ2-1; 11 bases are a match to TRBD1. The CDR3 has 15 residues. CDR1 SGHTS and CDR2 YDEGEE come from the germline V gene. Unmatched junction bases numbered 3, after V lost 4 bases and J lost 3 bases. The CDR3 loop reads CASSRGQGGYNEQFF. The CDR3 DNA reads TGTGCCAGCAGCAGGGGACAGGGGGGCTACAATGAGCAGTTCTTC.

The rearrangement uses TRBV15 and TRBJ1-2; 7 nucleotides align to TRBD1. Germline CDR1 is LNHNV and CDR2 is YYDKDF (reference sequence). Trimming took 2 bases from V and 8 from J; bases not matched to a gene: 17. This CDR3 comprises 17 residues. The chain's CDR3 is CATSRPTRGHRQGGYTF. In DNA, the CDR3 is TGTGCCACCAGCAGACCAACCAGGGGACATCGACAGGGCGGCTACACCTTC.

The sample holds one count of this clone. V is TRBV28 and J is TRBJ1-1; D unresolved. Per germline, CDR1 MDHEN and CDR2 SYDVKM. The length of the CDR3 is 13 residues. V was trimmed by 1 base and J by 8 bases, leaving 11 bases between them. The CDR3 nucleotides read TGTGCCAGCAGTTTATTCGGACTGGGGGAAGCTTTCTTT. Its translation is CASSLFGLGEAFF.

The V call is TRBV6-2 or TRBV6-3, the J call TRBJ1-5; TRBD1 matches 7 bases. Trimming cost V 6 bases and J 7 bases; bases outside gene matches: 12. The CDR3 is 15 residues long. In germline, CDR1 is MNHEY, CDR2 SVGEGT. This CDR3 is CASRPGAGGGQPQHF. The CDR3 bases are TGTGCCAGCAGACCTGGGGCAGGGGGTGGCCAGCCCCAGCATTTT.

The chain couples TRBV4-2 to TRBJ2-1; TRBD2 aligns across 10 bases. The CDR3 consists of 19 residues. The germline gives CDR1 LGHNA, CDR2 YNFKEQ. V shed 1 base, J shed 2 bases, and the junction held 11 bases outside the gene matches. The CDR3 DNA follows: TGTGCCAGCAGCCAAGTCCAAGGCTCACTAGCGGGGACCTACAATGAGCAGTTCTTC. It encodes CASSQVQGSLAGTYNEQFF.

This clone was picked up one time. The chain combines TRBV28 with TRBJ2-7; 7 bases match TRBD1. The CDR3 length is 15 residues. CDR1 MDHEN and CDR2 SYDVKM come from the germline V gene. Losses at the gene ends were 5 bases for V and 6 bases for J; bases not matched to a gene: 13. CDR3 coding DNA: TGTGCCAGCAGTCCCCCCGGGACAGTCGGTTCCGAGCAGTACTTC. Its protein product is CASSPPGTVGSEQYF.

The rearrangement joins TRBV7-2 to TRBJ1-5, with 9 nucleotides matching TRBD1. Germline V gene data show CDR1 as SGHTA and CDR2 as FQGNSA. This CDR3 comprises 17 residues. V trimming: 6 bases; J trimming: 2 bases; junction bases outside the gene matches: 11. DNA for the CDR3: TGTGCCAGCAGTCGGACAGGGGCCCCAACGGGCAATCAGCCCCAGCATTTT. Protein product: CASSRTGAPTGNQPQHF.

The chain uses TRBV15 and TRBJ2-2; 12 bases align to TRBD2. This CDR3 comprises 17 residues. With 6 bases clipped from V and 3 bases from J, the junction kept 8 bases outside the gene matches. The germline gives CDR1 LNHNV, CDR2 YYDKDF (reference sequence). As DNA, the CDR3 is TGTGCCACCAGGGACCCGGGACTAGCGGGTGACACCGGGGAGCTGTTTTTT. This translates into CATRDPGLAGDTGELFF.